The rows below give T cell receptor beta chains drawn from one sample of a study of cytomegalovirus exposure and HLA in healthy donors. Profiling relied on immunoSEQ multiplex PCR, and the TCRdb table lists in-frame clones only, not all of them. This table has 74,000 or so clones, over 70% appearing once. Material for sequencing was PBMCs. These TCRs come from a woman aged 35 to 49 in good health and CMV-seropositive. CDR3s include the opening cysteine and the closing phenylalanine or tryptophan. A D gene is named only where the DNA matches it firmly. Clone size is not always given. Where it is, it says once, few, many or a class for expanded clones.

j_call: TRBJ1-4
v_call: TRBV9
cdr3_length: 14
clone_size: once
d_call: TRBD1
cdr3_aa: CASSEGQGNEKLFF
cdr3_nt: TGTGCCAGCAGCGAGGGACAGGGTAATGAAAAACTGTTTTTT

j_call: TRBJ1-1
v_call: TRBV19
cdr3_length: 14
clone_size: NA
d_call: TRBD1
cdr3_aa: CASSLTGGRTEAFF
cdr3_nt: TGTGCCAGTAGCTTGACAGGGGGAAGGACTGAAGCTTTCTTT

j_call: TRBJ2-3
v_call: TRBV11-3
cdr3_length: 14
clone_size: NA
d_call: TRBD1
cdr3_aa: CASSLGQGFDTQYF
cdr3_nt: TGTGCCAGCAGCCTCGGACAGGGGTTTGATACGCAGTATTTT

j_call: TRBJ2-7
v_call: TRBV6-1
cdr3_length: 11
clone_size: NA
d_call: NA
cdr3_aa: CASSLTYEQYF
cdr3_nt: TGTGCCAGCAGTCTTACCTACGAGCAGTACTTC

j_call: TRBJ2-3
v_call: TRBV4-1
cdr3_length: 15
clone_size: NA
d_call: TRBD2
cdr3_aa: CASSQASGGLDTQYF
cdr3_nt: TGCGCCAGCAGCCAAGCTAGCGGGGGCTTAGATACGCAGTATTTT

j_call: TRBJ2-5
v_call: TRBV5-5
cdr3_length: 18
clone_size: NA
d_call: NA
cdr3_aa: CASTPNFGIRTYQETQYF
cdr3_nt: TGTGCCAGCACCCCCAATTTCGGGATTCGGACGTACCAAGAGACCCAGTACTTC

j_call: TRBJ2-3
v_call: TRBV29-1
cdr3_length: 17
clone_size: NA
d_call: TRBD2
cdr3_aa: CSVDTSGGLTSTDTQYF
cdr3_nt: TGCAGCGTTGACACTAGCGGGGGGCTGACTAGCACAGATACGCAGTATTTT

j_call: TRBJ1-3
v_call: TRBV6-5
cdr3_length: 15
clone_size: NA
d_call: NA
cdr3_aa: CASSKIGLSGNTIYF
cdr3_nt: TGTGCCAGCAGTAAGATCGGTTTATCTGGAAACACCATATATTTT

j_call: TRBJ1-4
v_call: TRBV30
cdr3_length: 12
clone_size: NA
d_call: NA
cdr3_aa: CARTGYNEKLFF
cdr3_nt: TGTGCCCGTACAGGTTATAATGAAAAACTGTTTTTT

j_call: TRBJ1-4
v_call: TRBV2
cdr3_length: 15
clone_size: NA
d_call: NA
cdr3_aa: CASSARVQRNEKLFF
cdr3_nt: TGTGCCAGCAGTGCGAGGGTACAGCGCAATGAAAAACTGTTTTTT

j_call: TRBJ2-2
v_call: TRBV25-1
cdr3_length: 16
clone_size: NA
d_call: NA
cdr3_aa: CASSDTTGTNTGELFF
cdr3_nt: TGTGCCAGCAGTGATACAACAGGTACGAACACCGGGGAGCTGTTTTTT

j_call: TRBJ2-1
v_call: TRBV4-1
cdr3_length: 18
clone_size: once
d_call: NA
cdr3_aa: CASSHVGSGSSSYNEQFF
cdr3_nt: TGCGCCAGCAGCCATGTTGGGAGCGGCTCGAGCTCCTACAATGAGCAGTTCTTC

j_call: TRBJ2-1
v_call: TRBV4-2
cdr3_length: 16
clone_size: NA
d_call: NA
cdr3_aa: CASSQDHGQRINEQFF
cdr3_nt: TGTGCCAGCAGCCAGGATCATGGGCAAAGGATCAATGAGCAGTTCTTC

j_call: TRBJ1-1
v_call: TRBV28
cdr3_length: 14
clone_size: once
d_call: TRBD1
cdr3_aa: CASVNRGWNTEAFF
cdr3_nt: TGTGCCAGCGTCAACAGGGGATGGAACACTGAAGCTTTCTTT

j_call: TRBJ2-3
v_call: TRBV6-1
cdr3_length: 15
clone_size: NA
d_call: TRBD2
cdr3_aa: CASSSEREWPDTQYF
cdr3_nt: TGTGCCAGCAGTAGCGAGCGGGAGTGGCCAGATACGCAGTATTTT

j_call: TRBJ2-6
v_call: TRBV2
cdr3_length: 16
clone_size: NA
d_call: NA
cdr3_aa: CASRQPQGYGANVLTF
cdr3_nt: TGTGCCAGCAGACAACCTCAGGGTTATGGGGCCAACGTCCTGACTTTC

j_call: TRBJ2-3
v_call: TRBV6-1
cdr3_length: 15
clone_size: NA
d_call: TRBD2
cdr3_aa: CASSEERGVTDTQYF
cdr3_nt: TGTGCCAGCAGTGAAGAGCGGGGGGTCACAGATACGCAGTATTTT

j_call: TRBJ1-1
v_call: TRBV29-1
cdr3_length: 13
clone_size: NA
d_call: TRBD1
cdr3_aa: CSVYRGLNTEAFF
cdr3_nt: TGCAGCGTTTACAGGGGCCTGAACACTGAAGCTTTCTTT

j_call: TRBJ2-7
v_call: TRBV5-4
cdr3_length: 12
clone_size: NA
d_call: NA
cdr3_aa: CASSLNGLLEYF
cdr3_nt: TGTGCCAGCAGCTTGAATGGCTTATTGGAGTACTTC

j_call: TRBJ2-5
v_call: TRBV7-2
cdr3_length: 13
clone_size: NA
d_call: NA
cdr3_aa: CAGGAELFSTQYF
cdr3_nt: TGTGCGGGGGGGGCCGAGTTATTCTCGACCCAGTACTTC

j_call: TRBJ2-5
v_call: TRBV15
cdr3_length: 14
clone_size: NA
d_call: TRBD1
cdr3_aa: CATSRTGGEETQYF
cdr3_nt: TGTGCCACCAGCAGGACAGGGGGCGAGGAGACCCAGTACTTC

j_call: TRBJ2-7
v_call: TRBV5-6
cdr3_length: 14
clone_size: NA
d_call: NA
cdr3_aa: CASSLGRVRYEQYF
cdr3_nt: TGTGCCAGCAGCTTGGGCAGGGTTAGGTACGAGCAGTACTTC

j_call: TRBJ2-1
v_call: TRBV6-5
cdr3_length: 15
clone_size: NA
d_call: TRBD1
cdr3_aa: CASREDRGRLNEQFF
cdr3_nt: TGTGCCAGTCGAGAAGACAGGGGGCGTTTAAATGAGCAGTTCTTC

j_call: TRBJ2-7
v_call: TRBV7-9
cdr3_length: 15
clone_size: NA
d_call: NA
cdr3_aa: CASSSNAGFSYEQYF
cdr3_nt: TGTGCCAGCAGCTCCAACGCGGGATTCTCCTACGAGCAGTACTTC

j_call: TRBJ2-7
v_call: TRBV6-1
cdr3_length: 15
clone_size: NA
d_call: NA
cdr3_aa: CASSEGDPNSYEQYF
cdr3_nt: TGTGCCAGCAGTGAGGGCGATCCTAACTCCTACGAGCAGTACTTC

j_call: TRBJ1-6
v_call: TRBV27
cdr3_length: 15
clone_size: NA
d_call: TRBD1
cdr3_aa: CASSLRTGGNSPLHF
cdr3_nt: TGTGCCAGCAGTTTAAGGACAGGGGGTAATTCACCCCTCCACTTT

j_call: TRBJ2-7
v_call: TRBV7-8
cdr3_length: 14
clone_size: NA
d_call: TRBD1
cdr3_aa: CASSYRDRTYEQYF
cdr3_nt: TGTGCCAGCAGTTACCGGGACAGGACCTACGAGCAGTACTTC

j_call: TRBJ1-2
v_call: TRBV7-9
cdr3_length: 15
clone_size: few
d_call: TRBD1
cdr3_aa: CASSSRAGGFYGYTF
cdr3_nt: TGTGCCAGCAGCTCCCGGGCAGGGGGTTTCTATGGCTACACCTTC

j_call: TRBJ1-2
v_call: TRBV4-2
cdr3_length: 16
clone_size: few
d_call: NA
cdr3_aa: CASSPTGTLVNYGYTF
cdr3_nt: TGTGCCAGCAGCCCAACCGGGACACTCGTAAACTATGGCTACACCTTC

j_call: TRBJ2-1
v_call: TRBV30
cdr3_length: 15
clone_size: NA
d_call: TRBD2
cdr3_aa: CACTSGRVSYNEQFF
cdr3_nt: TGTGCCTGTACTAGCGGGAGGGTTTCCTACAATGAGCAGTTCTTC

j_call: TRBJ2-2
v_call: TRBV9
cdr3_length: 15
clone_size: once
d_call: NA
cdr3_aa: CASSVDRAKGEELFF
cdr3_nt: TGTGCCAGCAGCGTAGACAGGGCGAAGGGTGAGGAGCTGTTTTTT

j_call: TRBJ1-3
v_call: TRBV7-9
cdr3_length: 17
clone_size: NA
d_call: TRBD1
cdr3_aa: CASSPGTGDHSGNTIYF
cdr3_nt: TGTGCCAGCAGCCCCGGGACAGGGGATCACTCTGGAAACACCATATATTTT

j_call: TRBJ1-5
v_call: TRBV19
cdr3_length: 14
clone_size: NA
d_call: TRBD1
cdr3_aa: CASSMNRGNQPQHF
cdr3_nt: TGTGCCAGTAGTATGAACAGGGGGAATCAGCCCCAGCATTTT

j_call: TRBJ2-1
v_call: TRBV5-6
cdr3_length: 14
clone_size: NA
d_call: NA
cdr3_aa: CASSLEATDNEQFF
cdr3_nt: TGTGCCAGCAGCTTGGAGGCGACAGACAATGAGCAGTTCTTC

j_call: TRBJ2-5
v_call: TRBV4-1
cdr3_length: 17
clone_size: NA
d_call: TRBD2
cdr3_aa: CASSQGLARTSGSTQYF
cdr3_nt: TGCGCCAGCAGCCAAGGCCTAGCCCGGACTAGCGGGTCGACCCAGTACTTC

j_call: TRBJ1-3
v_call: TRBV30
cdr3_length: 13
clone_size: NA
d_call: TRBD1
cdr3_aa: CAFSQGGGNTIYF
cdr3_nt: TGTGCCTTCTCCCAGGGGGGAGGAAACACCATATATTTT

j_call: TRBJ2-5
v_call: TRBV13
cdr3_length: 17
clone_size: NA
d_call: TRBD2
cdr3_aa: CASSFVAGGRRGETQYF
cdr3_nt: TGTGCCAGCAGCTTTGTTGCGGGGGGGAGGAGGGGAGAGACCCAGTACTTC

j_call: TRBJ1-1
v_call: TRBV4-2
cdr3_length: 13
clone_size: NA
d_call: NA
cdr3_aa: CASSQRMNTEAFF
cdr3_nt: TGTGCCAGCAGCCAGAGGATGAACACTGAAGCTTTCTTT

j_call: TRBJ1-5
v_call: TRBV15
cdr3_length: 16
clone_size: NA
d_call: TRBD1
cdr3_aa: CATSRVGQGVDQPQHF
cdr3_nt: TGTGCCACCAGCAGAGTGGGACAGGGGGTCGATCAGCCCCAGCATTTT

j_call: TRBJ1-4
v_call: TRBV7-9
cdr3_length: 16
clone_size: NA
d_call: TRBD1
cdr3_aa: CASSFPLGTGGEELFF
cdr3_nt: TGTGCCAGCAGCTTCCCGTTGGGTACAGGGGGCGAAGAACTGTTTTTT